This T cell receptor beta chain appears in the sequencing data of a study of Ad26.COV2.S vaccination and SARS-CoV-2 variants. Indicated treatment: about 20 received Ad26.COV2.S at low or high dose, single or two shots; five or six received placebo; per-sample allocation not given. Each sample was drawn 63 days after the first injection (of vaccine or placebo). Data came from immunoSEQ multiplex PCR; TCRdb stores just in-frame clones and leaves some out. The table lists approximately 420,000 clones, approximately 88% of them singletons. CDR3 length equals 15 residues. Trimming took 2 bases from V and 0 from J, leaving 9 bases between them.

This TCR came from a person aged 18-60 years who received the Ad26.COV2.S COVID-19 vaccine or a placebo. Sequenced material: peripheral blood, taken in a trial of Ad26.COV2.S vaccine versus placebo. The J gene is TRBJ1-5, the V gene TRBV5-3; D possibly corresponds to TRBD1 (6 bases). TRBV5-3 is flagged as an ORF with uncertain function. The CDR3 loop is CARSLGGYSNQPQHF. DNA of the CDR3: TGTGCCAGAAGCTTAGGGGGGTATAGCAATCAGCCCCAGCATTTT.